This T cell receptor (beta chain) was captured in a study of T cells after yellow fever vaccination. Overall study results and limits: CD4 and CD8 compartments shared a small share of clonotypes.

The CDR3 contains 12 residues. The V end was cut by 2 bases, the J end by 7 bases, with 3 bases between. From germline, CDR1 is SEHNR and CDR2 FQNEAQ (reference sequence). With respect to this clonotype: Its target is unknown.

TCRdb processed the 5' RACE reads anew with MiXCR; each CDR3 protein has one entry. The profile shows about 550,000 distinct CDR3 sequences, 15% to 20% of them singletons. The receptor was derived from a man in his thirties or forties who received the YFV17D yellow fever vaccine. Source: PBMCs, taken 15 days after the yellow fever booster vaccination. The chain has TRBV7-9 and TRBJ1-6; D unclear. The CDR3, as DNA: TGTGCCAGCAGCTTAAAGAATTCACCCCTCCACTTT. Its translation: CASSLKNSPLHF.